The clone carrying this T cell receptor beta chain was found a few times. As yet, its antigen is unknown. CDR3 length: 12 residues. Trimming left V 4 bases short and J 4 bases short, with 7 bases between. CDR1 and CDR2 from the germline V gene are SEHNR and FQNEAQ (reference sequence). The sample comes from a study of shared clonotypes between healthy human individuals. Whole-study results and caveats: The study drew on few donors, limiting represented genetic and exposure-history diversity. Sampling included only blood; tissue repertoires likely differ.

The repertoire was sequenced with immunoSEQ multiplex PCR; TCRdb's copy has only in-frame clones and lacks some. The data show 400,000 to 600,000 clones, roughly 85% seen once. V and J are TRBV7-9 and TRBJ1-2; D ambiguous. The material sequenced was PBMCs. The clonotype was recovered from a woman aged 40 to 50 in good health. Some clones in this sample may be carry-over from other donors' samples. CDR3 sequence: CASSSPGYGYTF. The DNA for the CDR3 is TGTGCCAGCAGCTCGCCAGGCTATGGCTACACCTTC. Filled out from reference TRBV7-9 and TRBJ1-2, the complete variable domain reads DTGVSQNPRHKITKRGQNVTFRCDPISEHNRLYWYRQTLGQGPEFLTYFQNEAQLEKSRLLSDRFSAERPKGSFSTLEIQRTEQGDSAMYLCASSSPGYGYTFGSGTRLTVV.